The clone carrying this T cell receptor (beta chain) appeared many times. Its antigen is not known. The CDR3 has 15 residues. Trimming took 1 base from V and 8 from J, leaving 16 bases between them. This sample stems from a study of neurological immune-mediated disorders. The cDNA came from 5'RACE, which used 10-nucleotide random UMIs. TCRdb recomputed calls from the 5' RACE reads with MiXCR, one row per CDR3 protein. Of more than 50,000 distinct CDR3 sequences detected, 4% to 6% appear once; the ten largest clones hold about 2.6%. Findings and limits, study-wide: Neither clinical nor MRI features were found to be associated with the multiple sclerosis repertoire cluster.

This sequence was found in a woman younger than 45 with multiple sclerosis. The chain carries TRBV12-3 or TRBV12-4 and TRBJ2-3; D could derive from TRBD1 or TRBD2 (6 bases each). The sample consisted of PBMCs. The CDR3 is CASSLERGVSSTQYF. The CDR3 region has the DNA TGTGCCAGCAGTTTAGAAAGGGGGGTGTCAAGTACGCAGTATTTT.